This T cell receptor (beta chain) was retrieved from a study of shared clonotypes between healthy human individuals. Caucasian adults residing in Nashville, Tennessee made up all the donors. Trimming left V 0 bases short and J 4 bases short, with 17 bases between. The germline V gene encodes CDR1 LGHNA and CDR2 YSLEER. The CDR3 runs 17 residues. The method was immunoSEQ multiplex PCR; TCRdb's version includes in-frame clones alone and lacks a portion of them. This table has a few million clones, under 97% appearing once. This chain uses TRBV4-3 with TRBJ2-3; weak D call: TRBD2 (6 bases). Sequencing was done on a sample of naive CD4+ T cells sorted from blood. The subset here: CD45RA+ positively selected. The TCR comes from a man in his late teens or twenties in good health. The CDR3 sequence: CASSQDTGLVRADTQYF. CDR3 sequence (DNA): TGCGCCAGCAGCCAAGATACGGGACTCGTACGGGCAGATACGCAGTATTTT.